The 28 T cell receptor beta chains presented below share a single source sample, sequenced in a study of T cell responses to AZD1222 COVID-19 vaccine. Here immunoSEQ multiplex PCR was the method, and the copy in TCRdb shows in-frame clones only, minus some. The sample includes about 150,000 clones, approximately 90% seen only once; the top ten take around 3%. The sample consisted of peripheral blood, taken on day 0 of AZD1222 vaccination. The receptors here all came from an adult in good health.

The V gene is TRBV9, the J gene TRBJ1-6; D is possibly TRBD1 (5 bases). V lost 7 bases, J lost 4 bases, and 12 bases lay in between. The CDR3 is made up of 14 amino acids. Per germline, CDR1 SGDLS and CDR2 YYNGEE. Here the CDR3 reads CASATQGYNSPLHF. The CDR3 coding sequence is TGTGCCAGCGCCACTCAGGGTTATAATTCACCCCTCCACTTT.

CDR3 sequence: CASSLKTGGGSPLHF. The CDR3 nucleotides are TGTGCCAGCAGCTTAAAGACAGGGGGTGGTTCACCCCTCCACTTT. The J gene is TRBJ1-6, the V gene TRBV7-3; TRBD1 matches at 9 bases. J gave up 9 bases and V 1 base, and 4 bases lay outside the gene matches. CDR3 length: 15 residues. The germline V gene has CDR1 SGHTA and CDR2 FQGTGA.

This chain connects TRBV5-1 to TRBJ2-2; tentative D call: TRBD2 (5 bases). Trimming pared 1 base from V and 7 bases from J, leaving 17 bases between. Germline V gives CDR1 SGHRS, CDR2 YFSETQ. This CDR3 contains 16 residues. The CDR3 DNA follows: TGCGCCAGCAGCTTGAAGCCAGTCATGGCGGGCGGGGAGCTGTTTTTT. The encoded protein is CASSLKPVMAGGELFF.

This chain links TRBV27 with TRBJ1-1; the D is unclear. The CDR3 has 16 residues. The V gene lost 6 bases and the J gene lost 7 bases, with 24 bases spanning the gap. The V gene's germline CDR1 is MNHEY and CDR2 SMNVEV (reference sequence). In DNA, the CDR3 is TGTGCCAGCAGAACGATCTGGTCCGGTTGGTCGAGTGAAGCTTTCTTT. This gives the protein CASRTIWSGWSSEAFF.

Only a few counts were recorded for this clone. The J gene is TRBJ1-1, the V gene TRBV6-5; 11 positions match TRBD1. The germline V gene encodes CDR1 MNHEY and CDR2 SVGAGI. After removal of 4 bases from V and 7 bases from J, the junction contained 8 bases not matched to a gene. The CDR3 runs 15 residues. CDR3 amino acids: CASSSTGTGGGEAFF. CDR3 in DNA: TGTGCCAGCAGTTCTACCGGGACAGGGGGAGGTGAAGCTTTCTTT.

For this clone: At one boundary the junction diverges from the germline segment, which might be a read error. The chain couples TRBV7-8 to TRBJ1-4; 7 bases line up with TRBD1. CDR1 and CDR2 from the germline V gene are SGHVS and FQNEAQ. The CDR3 is 13 amino acids. This CDR3 reads CASTLATGEKLFF. CDR3 DNA sequence: TGTGCCAGCACCTTAGCGACAGGGGAAAAACTGTTTTTT.

This chain joins TRBV7-2 and TRBJ2-7; no definite D call. Trimming took 5 bases from V and 0 from J, leaving 11 bases between them. Germline V gene data show CDR1 as SGHTA and CDR2 as FQGNSA. The CDR3 covers 14 residues. CDR3 nucleotide sequence: TGTGCCAGCAGCGAGCAACGAAGCTCCTACGAGCAGTACTTC. This gives the protein CASSEQRSSYEQYF. Using reference TRBV7-2 and TRBJ2-7 for the parts outside the CDR3, the full variable domain is GAGVSQSPSNKVTEKGKDVELRCDPISGHTALYWYRQSLGQGLEFLIYFQGNSAPDKSGLPSDRFSAERTGGSVSTLTIQRTQQEDSAVYLCASSEQRSSYEQYFGPGTRLTVT.

CDR3 bases: TGTGCCAGCAGTTTATTAGATAATTCACCCCTCCACTTT. Translated, it gives CASSLLDNSPLHF. This sequence joins TRBV27 and TRBJ1-6; D is uncertain. CDR1 MNHEY and CDR2 SMNVEV come from the germline V gene (reference sequence). This CDR3 comprises 13 residues. Deletions cut 1 base from V and 5 bases from J, with 3 bases between.

This rearrangement joins TRBV5-1 to TRBJ2-2; D possibly corresponds to TRBD2 (6 bases). The CDR3 extends over 15 amino acids. The germline gives CDR1 SGHRS, CDR2 YFSETQ. Trimming cost V 5 bases and J 2 bases, with 13 bases left between them. The CDR3 loop reads CASRASAQNTGELFF. The CDR3 nucleotides are TGCGCCAGCAGAGCTAGCGCCCAAAACACCGGGGAGCTGTTTTTT.

The rearrangement links TRBV12-3 or TRBV12-4 to TRBJ1-2; D is undetermined. V lost 5 bases and J lost 0, with 4 bases in between. This CDR3 contains 12 residues. The CDR3 region has the DNA TGTGCCAGCAGTGGTACTAACTATGGCTACACCTTC. Its protein is CASSGTNYGYTF.

The chain joins TRBV12-3 or TRBV12-4 to TRBJ2-3; tentatively, D is TRBD1 (5 bases). The CDR3 spans 13 residues. Deletions cut 2 bases from V and 7 bases from J, with 10 bases between. This CDR3 is CASSLQDKNTQYF. The CDR3 DNA is TGTGCCAGCAGTTTACAGGACAAAAATACGCAGTATTTT.

This chain joins TRBV3-1 (or the pseudogene TRBV3-2) and TRBJ1-1; TRBD1 matches 8 bases. The CDR3 is 15 residues long. Trimming at V came to 4 bases and at J to 2 bases, leaving 6 bases not matched to a gene. Germline loops: CDR1 LGHDT, CDR2 YNNKEL (reference sequence). CDR3 sequence (DNA): TGTGCCAGCAGCCGTGAGGGACAGGCCAACACTGAAGCTTTCTTT. It is translated as CASSREGQANTEAFF.

V and J are TRBV5-3 and TRBJ1-2; D possibly corresponds to TRBD1 (5 bases). TRBV5-3 has ORF status, its function being uncertain. V shed 4 bases and J shed 4 bases, with 14 bases lying between them. The CDR3 length is 14 residues. This CDR3 is CARSRPGRVYGYTF. For the CDR3, the DNA is TGTGCCAGAAGCCGCCCCGGCAGGGTCTATGGCTACACCTTC.

The chain has TRBV25-1 and TRBJ1-2; D not resolved. The germline V and J ends were trimmed by 5 bases and 4 bases, with 14 bases remaining between them. This CDR3 is built from 14 residues. Germline CDR1 and CDR2: MGHDK and SYGVNS. The CDR3 nucleotides are TGTGCCAGCAGTCTGGGCGACCGCGTCTATGGCTACACCTTC. Its protein is CASSLGDRVYGYTF.

This chain links TRBV6-6 with TRBJ2-5; 8 positions agree with TRBD2. The ends lost 6 bases at V and 5 bases at J; junction bases unmatched: 8. The length of the CDR3 is 14 residues. The germline CDR1 and CDR2 sequences are MNHNY and SVGAGI (reference sequence). The CDR3 loop reads CASSRSGGGETQYF. The CDR3 bases are TGTGCCAGCAGCCGCAGCGGGGGTGGGGAGACCCAGTACTTC.

The chain links TRBV5-1 to TRBJ1-5, with D possibly matching TRBD1 (5 bases). This CDR3 has 13 residues. The ends were cut back, 4 bases at V and 7 bases at J, with 12 bases in the middle. Germline V gene lookup returns CDR1 SGHRS and CDR2 YFSETQ. The CDR3 DNA follows: TGCGCCAGCAGCGAGTTTGCAGGGCAGCCCCAGCATTTT. This sequence encodes CASSEFAGQPQHF.

The gene calls are TRBV9 and TRBJ2-2, with 9 positions matching TRBD1. CDR1 is SGDLS and CDR2 is YYNGEE in the germline V gene. The CDR3 has 17 amino acids. The V gene end was trimmed by 0 bases and the J gene end by 3 bases; junction bases not matched to a gene: 6. CDR3 protein: CASSVAGQGHYTGELFF. Written as DNA, the CDR3 is TGTGCCAGCAGCGTAGCTGGACAGGGGCATTACACCGGGGAGCTGTTTTTT.

The chain recombines TRBV5-6 with TRBJ1-3; D ambiguous. V was shortened by 0 bases and J by 0 bases, with 10 bases between the two germline ends. Per germline, CDR1 SGHDT and CDR2 YYEEEE. This CDR3 contains 16 residues. The CDR3 loop reads CASSLVGINSGNTIYF. The CDR3 DNA sequence: TGTGCCAGCAGCTTGGTAGGCATAAACTCTGGAAACACCATATATTTT. Complete variable domain (other parts from reference TRBV5-6 and TRBJ1-3): DAGVTQSPTHLIKTRGQQVTLRCSPKSGHDTVSWYQQALGQGPQFIFQYYEEEERQRGNFPDRFSGHQFPNYSSELNVNALLLGDSALYLCASSLVGINSGNTIYFGEGSWLTVV.

The rearrangement links TRBV7-9 to TRBJ1-4; D gene uncertain. V was cut by 1 base and J by 4 bases, with 7 bases left in between. The germline V gene encodes CDR1 SEHNR and CDR2 FQNEAQ (reference sequence). This CDR3 has 14 residues. This CDR3 reads CASSLGGINEKLFF. The CDR3 nucleotides read TGTGCCAGCAGCTTAGGTGGAATTAATGAAAAACTGTTTTTT.

The chain carries TRBV6-5 and TRBJ1-2, with a weak D call TRBD1 (6 bases). The CDR3 length is 13 residues. V lost 6 bases, J lost 5 bases, and 13 bases lay in between. Per the germline V gene, CDR1 is MNHEY and CDR2 is SVGAGI. The DNA for the CDR3 is TGTGCCAGCAGCAAACAGGGTTCATATGGCTACACCTTC. It is translated as CASSKQGSYGYTF.

The chain couples TRBV5-1 to TRBJ2-5; TRBD2 is a possible D gene (6 bases). Trimming pared 4 bases from V and 4 bases from J, leaving 14 bases between. Germline CDR1 and CDR2: SGHRS and YFSETQ. This CDR3 has 14 amino acids. This CDR3 reads CASSPSNGGETQYF. CDR3 in DNA: TGCGCCAGCAGCCCCTCTAACGGGGGAGAGACCCAGTACTTC.

V gene TRBV21-1 combines with J gene TRBJ2-7; TRBD2 is the table's D call, not checked against the DNA. TRBV21-1 is reported as a pseudogene. The CDR3 extends over 15 amino acids. CDR3 amino acids: CASSHGSRTTYEQYF. The CDR3 nucleotides read TGTGCCAGCAGCCATGGGAGCAGGACGACCTACGAGCAGTACTTC.

J is TRBJ1-6 and V is TRBV6-1; possible D gene TRBD1, 6 bases. The CDR3 is 15 amino acids. CDR1 and CDR2 from the germline V gene are MNHNS and SASEGT. The V end was cut by 3 bases, the J end by 7 bases, with 13 bases between. The CDR3 DNA reads TGTGCCAGCAGTGATAATCAGGGGCTAAATTCACCCCTCCACTTT. This encodes CASSDNQGLNSPLHF.

CDR3 bases: TGCGCCAGCAGGGGACAGTACAATGAGCAGTTCTTC. Protein sequence: CASRGQYNEQFF. V and J are TRBV10-2 and TRBJ2-1; 7 bases are shared with TRBD1. V shed 6 bases, J shed 4 bases, and the junction held 0 bases outside the gene matches. The CDR3 extends over 12 amino acids. Germline V gene data show CDR1 as WSHSY and CDR2 as SAAADI.

This chain connects TRBV7-6 to TRBJ2-5, with 12 nucleotides matching TRBD2. With V trimmed by 5 bases and J by 4 bases, 5 bases remained unmatched. CDR1 is SGHVS, CDR2 FNYEAQ, per germline. The CDR3 is 15 amino acids. CDR3 amino acids: CASSPSGGARETQYF. Here the CDR3 DNA reads TGTGCCAGCAGCCCTAGCGGGGGGGCCCGAGAGACCCAGTACTTC.

Of note for this clone: The same CDR3 also results from other DNA sequences found in this sample. The J gene is TRBJ2-3, the V gene TRBV11-3; D is uncertain. This CDR3 has 13 amino acids. Germline V gene data show CDR1 as SGHNT and CDR2 as YENEEA. Trimming left V 1 base short and J 3 bases short, with 5 bases between. CDR3 nucleotides: TGTGCCAGCAGCTTAGGTGGAACAGATACGCAGTATTTT. This encodes CASSLGGTDTQYF.

This clone came up once. J is TRBJ2-2 and V is TRBV7-3; the D is unclear. The V end lost 2 bases, the J end lost 5 bases, and 9 bases lay between the germline ends. The germline V gene encodes CDR1 SGHTA and CDR2 FQGTGA. This CDR3 region has 14 residues. CDR3 sequence reads: CASSLLAATGELFF. DNA for the CDR3: TGTGCCAGCAGCTTACTTGCTGCTACCGGGGAGCTGTTTTTT.

The rearrangement joins TRBV4-1 to TRBJ1-5, with D possibly being TRBD1 (6 bases). The germline V gene has CDR1 MGHRA and CDR2 YSYEKL. Deletions cut 4 bases from V and 6 bases from J, with 13 bases between. This CDR3 comprises 14 residues. The CDR3 DNA reads as TGCGCCAGCAGCCCCCGACAGGACCCTCAGCCCCAGCATTTT. It encodes CASSPRQDPQPQHF.